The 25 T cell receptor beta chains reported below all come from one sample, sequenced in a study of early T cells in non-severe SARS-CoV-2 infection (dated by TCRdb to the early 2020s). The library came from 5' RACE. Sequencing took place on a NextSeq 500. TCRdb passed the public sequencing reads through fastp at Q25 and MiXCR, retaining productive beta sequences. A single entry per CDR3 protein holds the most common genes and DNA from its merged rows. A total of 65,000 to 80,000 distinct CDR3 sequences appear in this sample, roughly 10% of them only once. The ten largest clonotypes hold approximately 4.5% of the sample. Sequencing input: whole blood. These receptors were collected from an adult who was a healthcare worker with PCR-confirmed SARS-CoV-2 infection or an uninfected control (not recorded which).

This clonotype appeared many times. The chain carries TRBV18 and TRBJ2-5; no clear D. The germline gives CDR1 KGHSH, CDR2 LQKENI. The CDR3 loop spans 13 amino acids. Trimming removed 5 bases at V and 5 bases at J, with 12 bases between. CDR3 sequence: CASSSESRETQYF. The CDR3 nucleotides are TGTGCCAGCTCATCAGAGTCGAGGGAGACCCAGTACTTC.

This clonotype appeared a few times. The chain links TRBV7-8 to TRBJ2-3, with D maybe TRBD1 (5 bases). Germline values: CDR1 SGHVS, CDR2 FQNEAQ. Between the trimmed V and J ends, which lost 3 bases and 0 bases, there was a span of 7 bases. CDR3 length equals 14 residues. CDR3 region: CASSLDTSTDTQYF. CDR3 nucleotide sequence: TGTGCCAGCAGCTTGGACACTAGCACAGATACGCAGTATTTT.

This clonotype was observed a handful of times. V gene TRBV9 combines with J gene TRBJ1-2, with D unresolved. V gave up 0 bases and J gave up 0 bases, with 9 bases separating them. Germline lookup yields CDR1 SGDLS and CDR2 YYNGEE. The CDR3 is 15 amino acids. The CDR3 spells CASSVAIEPNYGYTF. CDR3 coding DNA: TGTGCCAGCAGCGTAGCGATAGAACCTAACTATGGCTACACCTTC.

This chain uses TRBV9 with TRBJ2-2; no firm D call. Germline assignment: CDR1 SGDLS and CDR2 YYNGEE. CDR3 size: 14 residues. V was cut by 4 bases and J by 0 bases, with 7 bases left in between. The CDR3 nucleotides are TGTGCCAGCAGCCCTCTATCGAACACCGGGGAGCTGTTTTTT. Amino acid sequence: CASSPLSNTGELFF.

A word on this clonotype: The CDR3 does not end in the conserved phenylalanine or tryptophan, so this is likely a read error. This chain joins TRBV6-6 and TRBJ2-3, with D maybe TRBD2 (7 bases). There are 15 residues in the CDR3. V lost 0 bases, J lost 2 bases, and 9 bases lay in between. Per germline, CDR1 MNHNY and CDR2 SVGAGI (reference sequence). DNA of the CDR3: TGTGCCAGCAGTTACTCCGGGGGGCCCACAGATACGCAGTATTTG. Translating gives CASSYSGGPTDTQYL.

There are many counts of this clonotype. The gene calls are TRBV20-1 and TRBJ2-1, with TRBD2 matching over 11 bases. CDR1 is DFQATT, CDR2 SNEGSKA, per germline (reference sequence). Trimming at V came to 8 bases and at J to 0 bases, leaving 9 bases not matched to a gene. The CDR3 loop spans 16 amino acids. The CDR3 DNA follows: TGCAGTAGGACTAGCGGGCTGTTTAGCTCCTACAATGAGCAGTTCTTC. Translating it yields CSRTSGLFSSYNEQFF.

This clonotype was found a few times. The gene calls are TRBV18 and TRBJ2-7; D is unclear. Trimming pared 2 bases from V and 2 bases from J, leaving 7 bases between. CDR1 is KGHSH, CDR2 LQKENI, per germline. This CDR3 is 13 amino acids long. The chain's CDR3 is CASSPSGTYEQYF. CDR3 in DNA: TGTGCCAGCTCACCATCTGGGACCTACGAGCAGTACTTC.

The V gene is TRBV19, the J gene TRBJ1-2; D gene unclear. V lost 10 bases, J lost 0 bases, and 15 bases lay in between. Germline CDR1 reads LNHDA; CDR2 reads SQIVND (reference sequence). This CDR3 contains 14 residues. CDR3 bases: TGTGCCACCCTAGGGAAACTGACTAACTATGGCTACACCTTC. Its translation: CATLGKLTNYGYTF.

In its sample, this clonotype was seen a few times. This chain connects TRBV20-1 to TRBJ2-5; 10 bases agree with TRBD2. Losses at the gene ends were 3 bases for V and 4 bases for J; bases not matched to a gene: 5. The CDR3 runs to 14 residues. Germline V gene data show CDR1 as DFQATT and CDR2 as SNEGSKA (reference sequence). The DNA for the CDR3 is TGCAGTGCTAGTCTAGCGGGGGTTGGAGAGACCCAGTACTTC. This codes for CSASLAGVGETQYF.

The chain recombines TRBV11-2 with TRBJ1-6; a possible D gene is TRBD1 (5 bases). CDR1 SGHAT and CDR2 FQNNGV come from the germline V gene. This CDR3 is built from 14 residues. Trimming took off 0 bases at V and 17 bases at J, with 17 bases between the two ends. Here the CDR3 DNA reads TGTGCCAGCAGCTTAGAGGACGGGGGTACTCTGGTCCACTTT. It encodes CASSLEDGGTLVHF.

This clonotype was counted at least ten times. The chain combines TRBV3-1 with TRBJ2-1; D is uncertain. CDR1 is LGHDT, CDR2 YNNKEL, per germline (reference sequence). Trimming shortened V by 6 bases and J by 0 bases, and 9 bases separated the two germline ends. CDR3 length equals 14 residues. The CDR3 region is CASRPDFSYNEQFF. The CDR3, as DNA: TGTGCCAGCAGGCCCGACTTCTCCTACAATGAGCAGTTCTTC.

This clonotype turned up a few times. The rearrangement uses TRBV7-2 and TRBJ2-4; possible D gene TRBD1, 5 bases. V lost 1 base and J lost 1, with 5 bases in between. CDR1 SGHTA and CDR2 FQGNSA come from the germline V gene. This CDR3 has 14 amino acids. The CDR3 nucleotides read TGTGCCAGCAGCTTAGAGGGGGCCAAAAACATTCAGTACTTC. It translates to CASSLEGAKNIQYF.

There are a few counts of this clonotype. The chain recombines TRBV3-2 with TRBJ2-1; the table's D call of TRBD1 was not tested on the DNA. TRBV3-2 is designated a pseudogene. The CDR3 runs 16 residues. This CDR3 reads CASRFDRDRGRNEQFF. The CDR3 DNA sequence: TGTGCCAGCAGGTTCGACCGGGACAGGGGGCGGAATGAGCAGTTCTTC.

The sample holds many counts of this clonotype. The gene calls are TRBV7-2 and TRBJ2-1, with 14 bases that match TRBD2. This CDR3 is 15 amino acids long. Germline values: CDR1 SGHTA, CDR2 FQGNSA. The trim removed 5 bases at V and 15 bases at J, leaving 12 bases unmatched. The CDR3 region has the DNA TGTGCCAGCAGCCCCCGGACTAGCGGGGGGTCTCAGTGGTTCTTC. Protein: CASSPRTSGGSQWFF.

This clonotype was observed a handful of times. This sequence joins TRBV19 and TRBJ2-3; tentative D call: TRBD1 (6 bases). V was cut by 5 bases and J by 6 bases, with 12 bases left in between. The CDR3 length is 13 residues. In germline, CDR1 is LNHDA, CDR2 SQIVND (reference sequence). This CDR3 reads CASSSQGVDTQYF. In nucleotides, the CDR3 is TGTGCCAGTAGTTCACAGGGAGTGGATACGCAGTATTTT.

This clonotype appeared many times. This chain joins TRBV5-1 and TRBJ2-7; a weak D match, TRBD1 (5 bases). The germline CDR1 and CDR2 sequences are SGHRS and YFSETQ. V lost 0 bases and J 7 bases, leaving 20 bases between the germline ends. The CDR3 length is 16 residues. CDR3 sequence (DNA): TGCGCCAGCAGCTTGGGGGGCCCCATCGACTCCCTGGAGCAGTACTTC. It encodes CASSLGGPIDSLEQYF.

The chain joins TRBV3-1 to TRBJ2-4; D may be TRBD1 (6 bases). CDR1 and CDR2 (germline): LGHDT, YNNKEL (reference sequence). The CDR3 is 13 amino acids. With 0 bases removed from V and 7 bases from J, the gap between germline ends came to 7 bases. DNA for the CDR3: TGTGCCAGCAGCCAAGATAGGGGGAACATTCAGTACTTC. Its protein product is CASSQDRGNIQYF. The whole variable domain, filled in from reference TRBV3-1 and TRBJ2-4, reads DTAVSQTPKYLVTQMGNDKSIKCEQNLGHDTMYWYKQDSKKFLKIMFSYNNKELIINETVPNRFSPKSPDKAHLNLHINSLELGDSAVYFCASSQDRGNIQYFGAGTRLSVL.

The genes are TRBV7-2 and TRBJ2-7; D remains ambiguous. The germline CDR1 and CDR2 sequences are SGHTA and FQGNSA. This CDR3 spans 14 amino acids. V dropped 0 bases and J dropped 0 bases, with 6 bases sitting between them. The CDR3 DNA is TGTGCCAGCAGCTTAGCTAAGCCCTCCTACGAGCAGTACTTC. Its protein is CASSLAKPSYEQYF.

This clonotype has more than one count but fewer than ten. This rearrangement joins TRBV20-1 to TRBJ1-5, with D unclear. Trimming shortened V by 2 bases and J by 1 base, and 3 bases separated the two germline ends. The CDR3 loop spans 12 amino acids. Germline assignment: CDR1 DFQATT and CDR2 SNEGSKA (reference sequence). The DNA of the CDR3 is TGCAGTGCTAGATCCAGCAATCAGCCCCAGCATTTT. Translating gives CSARSSNQPQHF.

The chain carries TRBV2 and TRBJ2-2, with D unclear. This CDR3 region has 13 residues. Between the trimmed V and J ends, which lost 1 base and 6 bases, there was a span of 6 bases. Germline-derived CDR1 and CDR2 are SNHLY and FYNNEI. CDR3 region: CASSEDGSGELFF. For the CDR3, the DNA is TGTGCCAGCAGTGAAGATGGGTCCGGGGAGCTGTTTTTT.

The CDR3 loop reads CASSYEDQETQYF. In DNA, the CDR3 is TGTGCCAGCAGTTACGAGGACCAAGAGACCCAGTACTTC. The chain has TRBV6-5 and TRBJ2-5; D is unresolved. V was trimmed by 2 bases and J by 0 bases, leaving 4 bases between them. This CDR3 region has 13 residues. Germline CDR1 reads MNHEY; CDR2 reads SVGAGI.

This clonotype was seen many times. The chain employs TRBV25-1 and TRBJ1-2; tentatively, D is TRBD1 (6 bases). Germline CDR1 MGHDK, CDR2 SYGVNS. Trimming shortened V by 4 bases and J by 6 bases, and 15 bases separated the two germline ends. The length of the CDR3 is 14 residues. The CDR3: CASSARTEGHGYTF. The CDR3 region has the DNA TGTGCCAGCAGTGCCCGGACAGAGGGCCATGGCTACACCTTC.

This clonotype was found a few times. The CDR3 DNA reads as TGTGCCAGCAGCCAAGAGGGGCGGCTAAATTCACCCCTCCACTTT. This translates into CASSQEGRLNSPLHF. The chain is built from TRBV3-1 and TRBJ1-6; TRBD1 might be the D (5 bases). Germline V gene data show CDR1 as LGHDT and CDR2 as YNNKEL (reference sequence). This CDR3 contains 15 residues. With 0 bases removed from V and 7 bases from J, the gap between germline ends came to 10 bases.

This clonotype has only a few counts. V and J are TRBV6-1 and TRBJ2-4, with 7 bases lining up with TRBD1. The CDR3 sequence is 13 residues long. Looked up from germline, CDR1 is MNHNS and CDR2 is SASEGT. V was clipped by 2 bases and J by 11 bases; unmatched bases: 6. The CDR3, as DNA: TGTGCCAGCAGTGAAAAGGGGGCTAACGTTCAGTACTTC. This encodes CASSEKGANVQYF.

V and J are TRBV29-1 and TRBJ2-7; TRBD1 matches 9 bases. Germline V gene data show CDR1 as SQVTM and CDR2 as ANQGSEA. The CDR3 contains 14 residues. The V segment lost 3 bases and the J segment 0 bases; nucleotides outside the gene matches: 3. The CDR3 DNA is TGCAGCGTTGAGATGGGACAGGGCTCCTACGAGCAGTACTTC. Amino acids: CSVEMGQGSYEQYF.